These 15 T cell receptor beta chains were all obtained from the same sample, sequenced in a study of shared clonotypes between healthy human individuals. Profiled with immunoSEQ multiplex PCR; TCRdb holds only in-frame clones, not every one. The sample consists of about 2.2 million clones, just over 90% of them appearing once. Cells designated naive CD8 were CD45RO-negative and were positively selected for CCR7, with terminally differentiated effector memory CD45RA+ cells excluded. The specimen sequenced was naive CD8+ T cells from PBMCs. The receptors shown here come from a man aged 18 to 35 in good health. Some clones in this sample may be carry-over from other donors' samples.

This chain uses TRBV27 with TRBJ2-7; D perhaps matches TRBD2 (6 bases). The germline V gene encodes CDR1 MNHEY and CDR2 SMNVEV (reference sequence). This CDR3 has 14 residues. Trimming cost V 10 bases and J 0 bases, with 16 bases left between them. CDR3 nucleotide sequence: TGTGCCATCCCCCGGGGGTGGGGCTCCTACGAGCAGTACTTC. It codes for CAIPRGWGSYEQYF.

This chain connects TRBV5-4 to TRBJ2-5, with TRBD2 matching 9 bases. Germline CDR1 SGHNT, CDR2 YYREEE (reference sequence). The CDR3 totals 17 residues. The junction had 9 bases not matched to a gene; V was cut back by 0 bases and J by 3 bases. CDR3 protein: CASSLAGREGQEETQYF. CDR3 DNA: TGTGCCAGCAGCTTGGCCGGGCGGGAGGGCCAAGAAGAGACCCAGTACTTC.

The rearrangement links TRBV4-2 to TRBJ2-2; D uncertain. The V end was cut by 2 bases, the J end by 0 bases, with 7 bases between. The germline V gene has CDR1 LGHNA and CDR2 YNFKEQ. The CDR3 is 15 residues long. The CDR3 sequence: CASSQFDPNTGELFF. DNA of the CDR3: TGTGCCAGCAGCCAATTTGACCCGAACACCGGGGAGCTGTTTTTT.

The chain is built from TRBV19 and TRBJ2-3; 8 bases map to TRBD1. Germline V CDR1 and CDR2: LNHDA, SQIVND (reference sequence). V shed 11 bases, J shed 7 bases, and the junction held 11 bases outside the gene matches. The CDR3 is 13 residues long. The CDR3 DNA is TGTGCCTCTCAGGGGACAGGAGATTATACGCAGTATTTT. It specifies CASQGTGDYTQYF.

V usage is TRBV2 and J usage is TRBJ2-7; possibly TRBD1 for D (6 bases). CDR3 length equals 15 residues. With 6 bases removed from V and 1 base from J, the gap between germline ends came to 16 bases. CDR1 and CDR2 from the germline V gene are SNHLY and FYNNEI. The CDR3 spells CASSQLQGRSYEQYF. The CDR3 region has the DNA TGTGCCAGCAGCCAACTACAGGGAAGGTCCTACGAGCAGTACTTC.

The CDR3 DNA reads as TGCGCCAGCAGCTTAGCGGGAGGGCCACCCGAGCAGTACTTC. Encoded protein: CASSLAGGPPEQYF. This chain links TRBV5-1 with TRBJ2-7; 10 bases fit TRBD2. The V segment lost 2 bases and the J segment 6 bases; nucleotides outside the gene matches: 5. The germline gives CDR1 SGHRS, CDR2 YFSETQ. This CDR3 region has 14 residues.

This clone appeared a single time. The chain is built from TRBV28 and TRBJ2-5; TRBD2 agrees at 8 bases. V was pared by 5 bases and J by 2 bases, with 19 bases of the junction left unmatched. The V gene's germline CDR1 is MDHEN and CDR2 SYDVKM. The CDR3 runs to 19 residues. CDR3 nucleotides: TGTGCCAGCAGTAATCCCCGTGTTGGGACTAGGAGGGGACAAGAGACCCAGTACTTC. Its translation: CASSNPRVGTRRGQETQYF.

For this clone: The sample has other DNA sequences that encode this CDR3 too. Here the CDR3 reads CASSLGRSGPNTEAFF. CDR3 bases: TGTGCCAGCAGCTTAGGGCGGTCAGGGCCGAACACTGAAGCTTTCTTT. The rearrangement joins TRBV7-9 to TRBJ1-1, with D perhaps TRBD1 (5 bases). V was trimmed by 1 base and J by 1 base, leaving 13 bases between them. The CDR3 length is 16 residues. Germline CDR1 is SEHNR and CDR2 is FQNEAQ (reference sequence).

V gene TRBV5-8 combines with J gene TRBJ1-4; D gene uncertain. The CDR3 is made up of 12 amino acids. The V and J ends lost 4 bases and 7 bases respectively, with 8 bases between them. Germline CDR1 SGHTS, CDR2 YDEGEE. In DNA, the CDR3 is TGTGCCAGCAGCCGACGGGCTGAAAAACTGTTTTTT. It specifies CASSRRAEKLFF.

CDR3 coding DNA: TGTGCCAGCAGTTCTCCCTACTCCCTACGACCATACGAGCAGTACTTC. It is translated as CASSSPYSLRPYEQYF. The chain links TRBV6-5 to TRBJ2-7, with no clear D. CDR3 length equals 16 residues. The V gene lost 4 bases and the J gene lost 4 bases, with 20 bases spanning the gap. The germline CDR1 and CDR2 sequences are MNHEY and SVGAGI.

CDR3 in amino acids: CASSSKWLAKDARYNEQFF. CDR3 coding DNA: TGTGCCAGCAGTTCCAAATGGCTAGCGAAGGACGCGAGATACAATGAGCAGTTCTTC. V is TRBV28 and J is TRBJ2-1, with D possibly being TRBD2 (6 bases). From germline, CDR1 is MDHEN and CDR2 SYDVKM. The V gene lost 4 bases and the J gene lost 4 bases, with 26 bases spanning the gap. The CDR3 has 19 amino acids. Complete variable domain (other parts from reference TRBV28 and TRBJ2-1): DVKVTQSSRYLVKRTGEKVFLECVQDMDHENMFWYRQDPGLGLRLIYFSYDVKMKEKGDIPEGYSVSREKKERFSLILESASTNQTSMYLCASSSKWLAKDARYNEQFFGPGTRLTVL.

This chain uses TRBV6-6 with TRBJ1-4, with D perhaps TRBD1 (6 bases). V lost 5 bases and J 6 bases, leaving 19 bases between the germline ends. The germline V gene encodes CDR1 MNHNY and CDR2 SVGAGI (reference sequence). This CDR3 spans 16 amino acids. Here the CDR3 DNA reads TGTGCCAGCAGTCACGGGGTAGGGGGGCGCGATGAAAAACTGTTTTTT. Protein sequence: CASSHGVGGRDEKLFF.

The gene calls are TRBV7-9 and TRBJ1-6, with D perhaps matching TRBD1 (6 bases). Germline values: CDR1 SEHNR, CDR2 FQNEAQ (reference sequence). V was pared by 0 bases and J by 2 bases, with 11 bases between. The CDR3 spans 17 residues. CDR3 DNA: TGTGCCAGCAGCTTAGCGGACAGCCCCACCTATAATTCACCCCTCCACTTT. This translates into CASSLADSPTYNSPLHF.

The genes are TRBV4-3 and TRBJ2-5, with a weak D call TRBD2 (6 bases). V shed 0 bases and J shed 5 bases, with 13 bases lying between them. Germline V gene data show CDR1 as LGHNA and CDR2 as YSLEER. The CDR3 extends over 15 amino acids. The CDR3 loop is CASSQDRLVWETQYF. The CDR3 DNA follows: TGCGCCAGCAGCCAAGATCGACTAGTTTGGGAGACCCAGTACTTC.

The genes are TRBV10-3 and TRBJ2-3; 7 positions match TRBD2. V lost 4 bases to trimming and J lost 5 bases; unmatched junction nucleotides: 6. The CDR3 spans 14 residues. Germline CDR1 is ENHRY and CDR2 is SYGVKD. DNA for the CDR3: TGTGCCATCAGTGCGCGGGAGTGGGAAGATACGCAGTATTTT. Its translation is CAISAREWEDTQYF.